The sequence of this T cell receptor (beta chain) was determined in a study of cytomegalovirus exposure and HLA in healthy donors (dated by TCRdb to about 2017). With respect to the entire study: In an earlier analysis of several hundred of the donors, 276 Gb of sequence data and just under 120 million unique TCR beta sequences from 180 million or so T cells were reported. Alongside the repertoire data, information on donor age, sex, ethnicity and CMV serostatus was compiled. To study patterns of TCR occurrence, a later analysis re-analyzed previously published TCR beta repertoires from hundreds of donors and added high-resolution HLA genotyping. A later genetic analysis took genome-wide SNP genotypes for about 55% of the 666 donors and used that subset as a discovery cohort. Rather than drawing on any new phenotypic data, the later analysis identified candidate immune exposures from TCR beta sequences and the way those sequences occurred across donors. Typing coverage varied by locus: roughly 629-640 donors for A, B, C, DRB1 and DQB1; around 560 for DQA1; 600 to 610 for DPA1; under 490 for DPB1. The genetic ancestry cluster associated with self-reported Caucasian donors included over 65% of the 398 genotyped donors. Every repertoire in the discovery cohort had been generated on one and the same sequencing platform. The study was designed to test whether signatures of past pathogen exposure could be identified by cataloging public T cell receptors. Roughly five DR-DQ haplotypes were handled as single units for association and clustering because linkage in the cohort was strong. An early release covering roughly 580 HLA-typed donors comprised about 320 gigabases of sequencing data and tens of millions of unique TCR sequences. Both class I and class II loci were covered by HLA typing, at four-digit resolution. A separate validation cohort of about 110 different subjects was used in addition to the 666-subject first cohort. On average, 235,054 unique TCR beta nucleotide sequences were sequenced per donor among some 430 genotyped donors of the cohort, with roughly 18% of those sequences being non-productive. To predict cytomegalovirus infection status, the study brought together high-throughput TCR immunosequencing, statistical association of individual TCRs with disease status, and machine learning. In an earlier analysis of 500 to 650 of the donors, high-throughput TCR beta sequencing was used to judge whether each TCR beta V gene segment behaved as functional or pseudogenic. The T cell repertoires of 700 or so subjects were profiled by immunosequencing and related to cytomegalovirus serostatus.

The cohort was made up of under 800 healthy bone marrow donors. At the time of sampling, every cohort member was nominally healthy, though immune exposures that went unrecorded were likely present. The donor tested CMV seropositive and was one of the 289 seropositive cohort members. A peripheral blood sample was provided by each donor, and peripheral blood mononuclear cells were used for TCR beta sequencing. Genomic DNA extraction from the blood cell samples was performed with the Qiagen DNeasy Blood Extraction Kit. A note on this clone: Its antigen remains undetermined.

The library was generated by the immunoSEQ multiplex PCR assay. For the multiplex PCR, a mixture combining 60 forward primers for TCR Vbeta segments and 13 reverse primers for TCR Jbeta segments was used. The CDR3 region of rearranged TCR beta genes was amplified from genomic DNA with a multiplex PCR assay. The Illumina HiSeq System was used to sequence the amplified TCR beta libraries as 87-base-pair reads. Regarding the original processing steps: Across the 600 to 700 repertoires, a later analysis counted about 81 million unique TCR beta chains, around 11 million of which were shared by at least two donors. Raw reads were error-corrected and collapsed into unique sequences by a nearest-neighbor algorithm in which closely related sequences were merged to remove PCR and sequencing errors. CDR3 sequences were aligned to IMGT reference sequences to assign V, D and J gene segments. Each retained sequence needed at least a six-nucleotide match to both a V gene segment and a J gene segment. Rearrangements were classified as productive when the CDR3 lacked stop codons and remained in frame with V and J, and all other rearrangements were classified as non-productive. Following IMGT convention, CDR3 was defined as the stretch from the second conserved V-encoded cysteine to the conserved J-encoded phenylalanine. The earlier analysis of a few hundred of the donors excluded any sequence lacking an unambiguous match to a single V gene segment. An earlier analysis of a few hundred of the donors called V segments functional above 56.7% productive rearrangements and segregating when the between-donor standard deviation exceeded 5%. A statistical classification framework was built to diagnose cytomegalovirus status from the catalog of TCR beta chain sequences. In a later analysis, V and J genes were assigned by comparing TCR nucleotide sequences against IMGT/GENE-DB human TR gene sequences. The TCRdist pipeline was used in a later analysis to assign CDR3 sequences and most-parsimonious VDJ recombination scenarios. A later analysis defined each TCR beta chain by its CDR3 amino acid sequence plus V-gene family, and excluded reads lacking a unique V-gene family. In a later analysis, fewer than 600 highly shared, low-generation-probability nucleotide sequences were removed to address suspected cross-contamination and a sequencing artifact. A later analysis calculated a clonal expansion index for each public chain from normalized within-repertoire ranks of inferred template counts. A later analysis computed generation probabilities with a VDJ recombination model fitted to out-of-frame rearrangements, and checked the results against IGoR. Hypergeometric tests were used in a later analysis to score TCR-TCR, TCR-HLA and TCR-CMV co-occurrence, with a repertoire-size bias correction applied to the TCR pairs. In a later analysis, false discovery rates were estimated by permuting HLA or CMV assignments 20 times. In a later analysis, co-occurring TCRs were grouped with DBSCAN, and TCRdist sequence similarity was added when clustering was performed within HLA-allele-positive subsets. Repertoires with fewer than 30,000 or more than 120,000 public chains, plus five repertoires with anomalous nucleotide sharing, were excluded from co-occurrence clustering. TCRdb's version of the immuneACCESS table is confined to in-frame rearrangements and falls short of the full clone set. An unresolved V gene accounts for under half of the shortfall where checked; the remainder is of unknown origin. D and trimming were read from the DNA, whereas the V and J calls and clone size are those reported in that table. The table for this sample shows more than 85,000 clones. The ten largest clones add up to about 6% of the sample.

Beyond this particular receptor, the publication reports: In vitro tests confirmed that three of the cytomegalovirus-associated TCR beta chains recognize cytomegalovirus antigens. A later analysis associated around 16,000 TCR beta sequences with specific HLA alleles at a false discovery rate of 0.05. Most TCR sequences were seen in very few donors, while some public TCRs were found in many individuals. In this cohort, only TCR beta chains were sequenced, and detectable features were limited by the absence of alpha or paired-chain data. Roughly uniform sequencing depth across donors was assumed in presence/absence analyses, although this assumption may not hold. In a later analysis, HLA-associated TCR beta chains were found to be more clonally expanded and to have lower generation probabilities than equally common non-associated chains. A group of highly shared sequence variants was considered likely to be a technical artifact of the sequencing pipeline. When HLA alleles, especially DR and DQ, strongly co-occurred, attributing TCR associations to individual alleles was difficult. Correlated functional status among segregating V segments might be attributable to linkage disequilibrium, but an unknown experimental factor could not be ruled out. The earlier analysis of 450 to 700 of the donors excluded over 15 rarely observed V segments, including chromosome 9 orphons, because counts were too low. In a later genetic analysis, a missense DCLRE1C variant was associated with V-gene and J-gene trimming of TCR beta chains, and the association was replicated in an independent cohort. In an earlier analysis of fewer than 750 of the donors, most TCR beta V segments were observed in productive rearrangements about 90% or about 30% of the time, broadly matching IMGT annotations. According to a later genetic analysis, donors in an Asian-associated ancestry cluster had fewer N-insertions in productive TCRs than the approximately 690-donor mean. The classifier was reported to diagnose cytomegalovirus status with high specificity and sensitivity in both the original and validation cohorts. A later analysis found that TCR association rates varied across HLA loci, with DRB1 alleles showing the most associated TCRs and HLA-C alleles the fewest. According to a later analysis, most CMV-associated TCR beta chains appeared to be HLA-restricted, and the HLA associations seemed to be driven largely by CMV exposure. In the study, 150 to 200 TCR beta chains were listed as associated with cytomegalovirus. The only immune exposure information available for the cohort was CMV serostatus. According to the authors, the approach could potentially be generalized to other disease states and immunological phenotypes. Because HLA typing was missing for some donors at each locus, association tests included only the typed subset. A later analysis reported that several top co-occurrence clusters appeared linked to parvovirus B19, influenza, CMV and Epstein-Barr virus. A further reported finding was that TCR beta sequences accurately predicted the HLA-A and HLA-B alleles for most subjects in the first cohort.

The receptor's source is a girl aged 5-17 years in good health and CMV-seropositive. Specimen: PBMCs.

In nucleotides, the sequence is TGTGCCAGCAGCCCCAGCGGAGACAGGGAAGGGAGTGTGAATGAGCAGTTCTTC. Its coded protein is CASSPSGDREGSVNEQFF. The rearrangement joined TRBV9 to TRBJ2-1, with TRBD1 identical over 7 junction bases. CDR1 SGDLS and CDR2 YYNGEE were looked up in the germline V gene. The cysteine opens and the phenylalanine closes a CDR3 of 18 amino acids. CDR3 DNA is the only sequence kept; it has 54 bases, read in frame from the first base. The V end gives up 4 bases and the J end 7 bases, leaving 20 bases in the junction not matched to a gene.